A single sample gave rise to the 31 T cell receptor beta chains below, sequenced in a study of CD8 T cells in ankylosing spondylitis. TCRdb re-called the 5' RACE reads through MiXCR, storing one row per CDR3 protein. The sample shows 300,000 to 350,000 distinct CDR3 sequences, about 20% of them seen only once. Sample: blood, either unsorted or a sorted T cell fraction (not recorded which). The source of these receptors is a female donor with ankylosing spondylitis or in good health (not recorded which).

The genes are TRBV12-3 or TRBV12-4 and TRBJ1-1, with a possible D match to TRBD1 (5 bases). The CDR3 spans 13 residues. Trimming shortened V by 5 bases and J by 5 bases, and 12 bases separated the two germline ends. The CDR3 DNA sequence: TGTGCCAGCAGTCTCGGAGGGGTTACTGAAGCTTTCTTT. It translates to CASSLGGVTEAFF.

Concerning this clonotype: A much larger clone lies a single base off, so this may be a read error. The genes are TRBV12-3 or TRBV12-4 and TRBJ2-7, with D maybe TRBD2 (5 bases). V shed 2 bases and J shed 2 bases, with 10 bases lying between them. This CDR3 spans 14 amino acids. CDR3 region: CASSLSGSAYEQYF. CDR3 DNA: TGTGCCAGCAGTTTAAGTGGGAGCGCCTACGAGCAGTACTTC.

This clonotype was seen more than once but under ten times. The chain joins TRBV18 to TRBJ1-2, with D possibly matching TRBD1 (6 bases). Germline values: CDR1 KGHSH, CDR2 LQKENI. The CDR3 totals 14 residues. The V end lost 3 bases, the J end lost 3 bases, and 11 bases lay between the germline ends. CDR3 nucleotide sequence: TGTGCCAGCTCACCTCTGGACAGCTACTATGGCTACACCTTC. It specifies CASSPLDSYYGYTF.

In its sample, this clonotype was seen a few times. This chain joins TRBV20-1 and TRBJ2-3, with D possibly being TRBD2 (6 bases). Germline V gene sequence: CDR1 DFQATT, CDR2 SNEGSKA (reference sequence). V lost 3 bases, J lost 4 bases, and 17 bases lay in between. The CDR3 runs to 15 residues. CDR3 protein: CSASKRLGSPDTQYF. CDR3 bases: TGCAGTGCTAGTAAGCGACTAGGGTCCCCAGATACGCAGTATTTT.

The table lists this clonotype with a few counts. The chain joins TRBV12-3 or TRBV12-4 to TRBJ1-1; D is uncertain. Deletions cut 2 bases from V and 4 bases from J, with 8 bases between. The CDR3 runs to 13 residues. The CDR3 reads CASSLKRSTEAFF. As DNA, the CDR3 is TGTGCCAGCAGTTTAAAGAGAAGCACTGAAGCTTTCTTT.

This clonotype was detected many times. The genes are TRBV20-1 and TRBJ2-1; 12 bases are a match to TRBD2. This CDR3 region has 20 residues. CDR1 DFQATT and CDR2 SNEGSKA come from the germline V gene (reference sequence). Trimming took 3 bases from V and 9 from J; bases not matched to a gene: 24. In DNA form, the CDR3 reads TGCAGTGCTAGGAATACCGAACTAGCGGGAGGAGATCGGCGGGCGCGTGAGCAGTTCTTC. Encoded protein: CSARNTELAGGDRRAREQFF.

This clonotype has just a few counts. The rearrangement joins TRBV4-3 to TRBJ1-3, with D unresolved. Germline V lookup: CDR1 LGHNA, CDR2 YSLEER. The CDR3 contains 15 residues. Trimming removed 1 base from V and 8 bases from J, with 15 bases in between. This chain's CDR3 is CASSQAGPGRDTIYF. The CDR3 coding sequence is TGCGCCAGCAGCCAAGCAGGACCGGGGAGGGACACCATATATTTT.

The chain is built from TRBV5-4 and TRBJ2-3; possible D gene TRBD2, 5 bases. The CDR3 consists of 11 residues. Per the germline V gene, CDR1 is SGHNT and CDR2 is YYREEE (reference sequence). V was cut by 7 bases and J by 8 bases, with 11 bases left in between. The CDR3 sequence is CASERAGTQYF. The DNA of the CDR3 is TGTGCCAGCGAACGGGCGGGTACGCAGTATTTT.

CDR3 protein: CASSVRAGGTDTQYF. The CDR3 region has the DNA TGTGCCAGCAGCGTTCGGGCGGGAGGAACAGATACGCAGTATTTT. This chain uses TRBV7-7 with TRBJ2-3; TRBD2 aligns across 8 bases. V gave up 5 bases and J gave up 3 bases; unmatched junction bases: 7. The CDR3 contains 15 residues. Germline CDR1 reads SSHAT; CDR2 reads FNYEAQ (reference sequence).

The chain joins TRBV24-1 to TRBJ1-2, with a tentative D call TRBD1 (5 bases). The CDR3 is 13 amino acids. The germline gives CDR1 KGHDR, CDR2 SFDVKD. Trimming took 4 bases from V and 3 from J, leaving 8 bases between them. The CDR3 DNA is TGTGCCACCAGTGAATCCAGGGACTATGGCTACACCTTC. Protein sequence: CATSESRDYGYTF.

Many counts were recorded for this clonotype. V and J are TRBV27 and TRBJ2-1; D may correspond to TRBD1 or TRBD2 (5 bases each). V lost 8 bases and J 1 base, leaving 18 bases between the germline ends. The CDR3 loop spans 16 amino acids. Germline V CDR1 and CDR2: MNHEY, SMNVEV (reference sequence). CDR3 DNA sequence: TGTGCCAGCCGACCGGGACGCCGGCCGTCCTACAATGAGCAGTTCTTC. This gives the protein CASRPGRRPSYNEQFF.

The chain joins TRBV12-3 or TRBV12-4 to TRBJ1-4; D not resolved. V lost 6 bases to trimming and J lost 8 bases, with 10 bases between them. This CDR3 comprises 12 residues. The CDR3 loop is CASRWGGEKLFF. The CDR3 DNA reads as TGTGCCAGCAGGTGGGGAGGCGAAAAACTGTTTTTT.

With regard to this clonotype: A single base separates this from a much larger clone, so it may be a read error. This chain uses TRBV20-1 with TRBJ2-1; TRBD2 matches 10 bases. The germline V gene encodes CDR1 DFQATT and CDR2 SNEGSKA (reference sequence). After removal of 3 bases from V and 3 bases from J, the junction contained 2 bases not matched to a gene. This CDR3 comprises 14 residues. As DNA, the CDR3 is TGCAGTGCTAGGCGGACTAGCGGCTACAATGAGCAGTTCTTC. Its protein product is CSARRTSGYNEQFF.

Details on this clonotype: This could be a read error, since a much larger clone is one nucleotide away. This chain uses TRBV29-1 with TRBJ2-3, with 8 bases lining up with TRBD2. Germline V gene sequence: CDR1 SQVTM, CDR2 ANQGSEA. This CDR3 has 15 residues. The CDR3 is CNVIDSGTPTDTQYF. The CDR3 region has the DNA TGCAACGTCATAGATAGCGGGACTCCCACAGATACGCAGTATTTT.

This rearrangement joins TRBV6-1 to TRBJ2-7; perhaps TRBD2 as D (6 bases). Trimming shortened V by 6 bases and J by 3 bases, and 15 bases separated the two germline ends. This CDR3 is 14 amino acids long. CDR1 MNHNS and CDR2 SASEGT come from the germline V gene. CDR3 protein: CASRAPGLNYEQYF. Here the CDR3 DNA reads TGTGCCAGCAGGGCTCCGGGACTGAACTACGAGCAGTACTTC.

This clonotype occurred a few times. The chain employs TRBV6-5 and TRBJ2-5, with 12 bases lining up with TRBD2. The V gene's germline CDR1 is MNHEY and CDR2 SVGAGI. V was clipped by 0 bases and J by 1 base; unmatched bases: 9. The CDR3 is 19 amino acids. CDR3 protein: CASSYSLPLAGGLQETQYF. The CDR3 nucleotides read TGTGCCAGCAGTTACTCCCTCCCACTAGCGGGAGGCCTCCAAGAGACCCAGTACTTC.

The chain employs TRBV6-1 and TRBJ2-1; 12 bases are shared with TRBD2. The CDR3 totals 16 residues. V dropped 5 bases and J dropped 5; count of bases not matched to a gene: 7. Germline V CDR1 and CDR2: MNHNS, SASEGT. In nucleotides, the CDR3 is TGTGCCAGCAGTCCCCGCGGACTAGCGGGGCACAATGAGCAGTTCTTC. Amino acids: CASSPRGLAGHNEQFF.

V and J are TRBV6-1 and TRBJ2-3; 12 bases fit TRBD2. The V segment lost 5 bases and the J segment 0 bases; nucleotides outside the gene matches: 9. This CDR3 has 18 amino acids. Germline loops: CDR1 MNHNS, CDR2 SASEGT. The CDR3, as DNA: TGTGCCAGCAGTAAACTTCGACTAGCGGGAGCTAGCACAGATACGCAGTATTTT. It specifies CASSKLRLAGASTDTQYF.

This clonotype was seen more than once but under ten times. This sequence joins TRBV6-1 and TRBJ2-3, with D uncertain. The CDR3 spans 14 residues. CDR1 and CDR2 from the germline V gene are MNHNS and SASEGT. V was shortened by 1 base and J by 2 bases, with 7 bases between the two germline ends. The CDR3 bases are TGTGCCAGCAGTGAAGGGCTCCCCACAGATACGCAGTATTTT. Translation gives CASSEGLPTDTQYF.

The genes are TRBV20-1 and TRBJ2-1; 8 positions agree with TRBD2. Germline V gene data show CDR1 as DFQATT and CDR2 as SNEGSKA (reference sequence). The CDR3 runs to 12 residues. Unmatched junction bases numbered 8, after V lost 6 bases and J lost 10 bases. CDR3 nucleotide sequence: TGCAGTGCAGGGACTAGTTTTAACGAGCAGTTCTTC. Encoded protein: CSAGTSFNEQFF.

This clonotype showed up just a few times. CDR3 DNA: TGTGCCAGCAGTCCCGGAAGGGACAATCAGCCCCAGCATTTT. It translates to CASSPGRDNQPQHF. This sequence joins TRBV12-3 or TRBV12-4 and TRBJ1-5; D gene uncertain. Trimming shortened V by 5 bases and J by 3 bases, and 11 bases separated the two germline ends. The CDR3 runs 14 residues.

The chain uses TRBV7-9 and TRBJ1-5; maybe TRBD1 (5 bases). This CDR3 has 17 residues. Trimming pared 5 bases from V and 1 base from J, leaving 18 bases between. Per the germline V gene, CDR1 is SEHNR and CDR2 is FQNEAQ (reference sequence). The CDR3, as DNA: TGTGCCAGCAGCCATTTTCAGGGATATGGCAGCAATCAGCCCCAGCATTTT. Residues: CASSHFQGYGSNQPQHF.

This clonotype has ten or more counts. The chain combines TRBV6-5 with TRBJ2-1; D is unresolved. V lost 0 bases and J lost 13, with 7 bases in between. CDR3 length: 11 amino acids. Per the germline V gene, CDR1 is MNHEY and CDR2 is SVGAGI. The CDR3 sequence: CASSYSGKQFF. DNA for the CDR3: TGTGCCAGCAGTTACTCGGGTAAACAGTTCTTC.

The rearrangement uses TRBV12-3 or TRBV12-4 and TRBJ2-5, with D unresolved. V shed 2 bases and J shed 7 bases, with 17 bases lying between them. This CDR3 region has 15 residues. The CDR3 DNA follows: TGTGCCAGCAGTTTAAGTATTGGGCCGGGTGGGACCCAGTACTTC. Residues: CASSLSIGPGGTQYF.

This chain uses TRBV12-3 or TRBV12-4 with TRBJ2-1; TRBD2 aligns across 9 bases. This CDR3 contains 14 residues. V dropped 7 bases and J dropped 5; count of bases not matched to a gene: 6. The CDR3 here is CASTLAGSHNEQFF. In DNA form, the CDR3 reads TGTGCCAGCACCCTAGCGGGATCCCACAATGAGCAGTTCTTC.

The table lists this clonotype with a few counts. The chain employs TRBV5-1 and TRBJ2-7; 8 bases align to TRBD1. CDR1 SGHRS and CDR2 YFSETQ come from the germline V gene. The V segment lost 4 bases and the J segment 6 bases; nucleotides outside the gene matches: 6. The CDR3 sequence is 13 residues long. CDR3 DNA: TGCGCCAGCAGCATACAGGGGGAGGCCGAGCAGTACTTC. Translated: CASSIQGEAEQYF.

The gene calls are TRBV5-1 and TRBJ2-7, with a tentative D call TRBD2 (5 bases). The germline V and J ends were trimmed by 3 bases and 1 base, with 20 bases remaining between them. The CDR3 loop spans 17 amino acids. The V gene's germline CDR1 is SGHRS and CDR2 YFSETQ. CDR3 DNA sequence: TGCGCCAGCAGCTCCGGACCAAAAAGCGGCCCGTCCTACGAGCAGTACTTC. Protein product: CASSSGPKSGPSYEQYF.

A few counts support this clonotype. The chain joins TRBV7-2 to TRBJ2-1; tentative D call: TRBD2 (6 bases). The germline V and J ends were trimmed by 3 bases and 7 bases, with 13 bases remaining between them. In germline, CDR1 is SGHTA, CDR2 FQGNSA. This CDR3 comprises 14 residues. The DNA of the CDR3 is TGTGCCAGCAGCTTGGGACTTATCAGGAATGAGCAGTTCTTC. It is translated as CASSLGLIRNEQFF.

There are a few counts of this clonotype. The chain has TRBV5-1 and TRBJ2-1; TRBD2 aligns across 9 bases. The CDR3 is 13 amino acids. V shed 8 bases, J shed 7 bases, and the junction held 7 bases outside the gene matches. Germline V CDR1 and CDR2: SGHRS, YFSETQ. The CDR3 reads CASNPSGMNEQFF. DNA of the CDR3: TGCGCCAGTAACCCTAGCGGGATGAATGAGCAGTTCTTC.

V is TRBV27 and J is TRBJ2-2, with 9 bases matching TRBD2. The junction had 4 bases not matched to a gene; V was cut back by 2 bases and J by 0 bases. The CDR3 consists of 17 residues. In germline, CDR1 is MNHEY, CDR2 SMNVEV (reference sequence). CDR3 bases: TGTGCCAGCAGTTTAGGGGCGGGGGGGCCGAACACCGGGGAGCTGTTTTTT. It is translated as CASSLGAGGPNTGELFF.

This clonotype was detected ten times or more. The chain employs TRBV29-1 and TRBJ2-1; tentative D call: TRBD2 (5 bases). With 5 bases removed from V and 8 bases from J, the gap between germline ends came to 19 bases. Germline CDR1 and CDR2: SQVTM and ANQGSEA. The CDR3 is 14 amino acids. The CDR3 region has the DNA TGCAGCGTTAAGCCGGGTGGGGTCGGGGATGAGCAGTTCTTC. This gives the protein CSVKPGGVGDEQFF.